The next 15 T cell receptor beta chains were all read from a single sample in a study of T cell repertoires in cytomegalovirus infection. TCRdb re-derived calls from the reads in MiXCR, one entry per CDR3 protein. The table shows roughly 340,000 distinct CDR3 sequences, with almost 30% occurring only once. Antigens of these TCRs are unknown. The source material was cultured PBMCs, sampled from culture after CMV antigen stimulation. The receptors derive from a human donor in good health (CMV status not recorded). Some clones in this sample may be carry-over from other donors' samples.

The CDR3 protein is CSASETSGGPYEQYF. DNA for the CDR3: TGCAGTGCTAGTGAGACTAGCGGGGGACCCTACGAGCAGTACTTC. The chain recombines TRBV20-1 with TRBJ2-7; 12 bases line up with TRBD2. This CDR3 has 15 residues. The germline V gene encodes CDR1 DFQATT and CDR2 SNEGSKA (reference sequence). Losses at the gene ends were 3 bases for V and 2 bases for J; bases not matched to a gene: 5.

The sample holds a few counts of this clonotype. The genes are TRBV19 and TRBJ1-1; no definite D call. There are 15 residues in the CDR3. CDR1 LNHDA and CDR2 SQIVND come from the germline V gene (reference sequence). Trimming pared 4 bases from V and 1 base from J, leaving 13 bases between. CDR3 residues: CASSSAGGSNTEAFF. The CDR3 DNA reads TGTGCCAGTAGTAGTGCAGGTGGGTCGAACACTGAAGCTTTCTTT.

This clonotype came up once. CDR3 sequence: CASSMGGSDIQYF. The CDR3 coding sequence is TGTGCCAGTAGTATGGGGGGGTCGGACATTCAGTACTTC. This sequence joins TRBV19 and TRBJ2-4; 7 bases map to TRBD2. CDR1 LNHDA and CDR2 SQIVND come from the germline V gene (reference sequence). Losses at the gene ends were 3 bases for V and 8 bases for J; bases not matched to a gene: 4. This CDR3 has 13 residues.

On this clonotype: This could be a read error, since a much larger clone is one nucleotide away. This chain uses TRBV7-8 with TRBJ2-1, with 9 bases that match TRBD2. V trimming: 3 bases; J trimming: 2 bases; junction bases outside the gene matches: 2. This CDR3 spans 15 amino acids. CDR1 SGHVS and CDR2 FQNEAQ come from the germline V gene. The CDR3 sequence is CASSFSGSPYNEQFF. The DNA for the CDR3 is TGTGCCAGCAGCTTTAGCGGGAGCCCCTACAATGAGCAGTTCTTC.

The chain links TRBV20-1 to TRBJ2-5; no clear D gene. CDR1 and CDR2 (germline): DFQATT, SNEGSKA (reference sequence). This CDR3 region has 13 residues. V dropped 7 bases and J dropped 0 bases, with 12 bases sitting between them. The CDR3 is CSGRLQYQETQYF. CDR3 coding DNA: TGCAGTGGTCGGCTACAGTACCAAGAGACCCAGTACTTC.

This clonotype was seen a few times. The genes are TRBV7-9 and TRBJ2-2, with unresolved D. CDR1 SEHNR and CDR2 FQNEAQ come from the germline V gene (reference sequence). The CDR3 spans 12 residues. Trimming removed 9 bases at V and 1 base at J, with 6 bases between. DNA of the CDR3: TGTGCCAGAGAAAAGAACACCGGGGAGCTGTTTTTT. Protein product: CAREKNTGELFF.

This clonotype was counted at least ten times. This chain links TRBV6-5 with TRBJ2-5; 11 nucleotides line up with TRBD1. The germline V gene encodes CDR1 MNHEY and CDR2 SVGAGI. The CDR3 runs 17 residues. V was pared by 0 bases and J by 5 bases, with 8 bases of the junction left unmatched. Here the CDR3 reads CASSYSRTGGLGETQYF. The DNA for the CDR3 is TGTGCCAGCAGTTACTCCCGGACAGGGGGCTTGGGGGAGACCCAGTACTTC.

This CDR3 is CATSPRQSTGLGETQYF. The CDR3 DNA reads TGTGCCACCAGCCCGCGCCAGTCGACAGGGTTAGGGGAGACCCAGTACTTC. The V gene is TRBV15, the J gene TRBJ2-5; 7 bases line up with TRBD1. CDR1 and CDR2 (germline): LNHNV, YYDKDF (reference sequence). CDR3 length equals 17 residues. J lost 5 bases, V lost 5 bases, and 17 bases had no gene match.

The J gene is TRBJ1-4, the V gene TRBV10-2; D is possibly TRBD1 (5 bases). Germline V gives CDR1 WSHSY, CDR2 SAAADI. V was trimmed by 3 bases and J by 6 bases, leaving 14 bases between them. There are 15 residues in the CDR3. The CDR3, as DNA: TGCGCCAGCAGTGAAAACGGGACTCCTGATGAAAAACTGTTTTTT. The encoded protein is CASSENGTPDEKLFF.

In its sample, this clonotype was seen a few times. This sequence joins TRBV25-1 and TRBJ2-2; D is unclear. Trimming shortened V by 1 base and J by 8 bases, and 20 bases separated the two germline ends. The CDR3 sequence is 17 residues long. Germline V gene lookup returns CDR1 MGHDK and CDR2 SYGVNS. This chain's CDR3 is CASSEFPDLAGIGELFF. CDR3 nucleotide sequence: TGTGCCAGCAGTGAATTTCCGGACCTCGCCGGCATTGGGGAGCTGTTTTTT.

This clonotype showed up just a few times. The CDR3 DNA follows: TGTGCCAGCAGCTTCACTAGCCCACACTACAATGAGCAGTTCTTC. Its protein is CASSFTSPHYNEQFF. This sequence joins TRBV7-2 and TRBJ2-1, with a tentative D call TRBD2 (6 bases). V lost 3 bases to trimming and J lost 3 bases, with 12 bases between them. Per the germline V gene, CDR1 is SGHTA and CDR2 is FQGNSA. This CDR3 has 15 residues. Supplemented by reference TRBV7-2 and TRBJ2-1, the full variable domain reads GAGVSQSPSNKVTEKGKDVELRCDPISGHTALYWYRQSLGQGLEFLIYFQGNSAPDKSGLPSDRFSAERTGGSVSTLTIQRTQQEDSAVYLCASSFTSPHYNEQFFGPGTRLTVL.

The rearrangement uses TRBV12-3 or TRBV12-4 and TRBJ2-7, with 8 nucleotides matching TRBD1. The CDR3 is 15 amino acids. The ends lost 3 bases at V and 1 base at J; junction bases unmatched: 5. This CDR3 is CASSLQGQGSYEQYF. CDR3 bases: TGTGCCAGCAGTTTGCAAGGACAGGGATCCTACGAGCAGTACTTC.

This clonotype came up a few times. The rearrangement links TRBV7-2 to TRBJ2-3, with D perhaps given as TRBD1 or TRBD2 (6 bases each). There are 13 residues in the CDR3. CDR1 is SGHTA and CDR2 is FQGNSA in the germline V gene. Trimming shortened V by 5 bases and J by 4 bases, and 10 bases separated the two germline ends. The CDR3 loop reads CASSLGGPDTQYF. The CDR3 bases are TGTGCCAGCAGCCTAGGGGGGCCAGATACGCAGTATTTT. The whole variable domain, remainder taken from reference TRBV7-2 and TRBJ2-3, is GAGVSQSPSNKVTEKGKDVELRCDPISGHTALYWYRQSLGQGLEFLIYFQGNSAPDKSGLPSDRFSAERTGGSVSTLTIQRTQQEDSAVYLCASSLGGPDTQYFGPGTRLTVL.

This clonotype was seen a handful of times. The chain carries TRBV6-6 and TRBJ1-5; TRBD1 aligns across 9 bases. Germline CDR1 is MNHNY and CDR2 is SVGAGI (reference sequence). Unmatched junction bases numbered 7, after V lost 7 bases and J lost 0 bases. The CDR3 length is 16 residues. The CDR3: CASKTTGGHSNQPQHF. CDR3 DNA sequence: TGTGCCAGCAAAACTACAGGGGGCCATAGCAATCAGCCCCAGCATTTT.

On this clonotype itself: Its ends do not fully match the called genes, so a read error is possible. The rearrangement joins TRBV20-1 to TRBJ2-2; TRBD2 matches at 11 bases. Germline V gives CDR1 DFQATT, CDR2 SNEGSKA (reference sequence). This CDR3 is 12 amino acids long. CDR3 sequence reads: CVAGGGVGELFF. The CDR3 bases are TGTGTAGCGGGAGGGGGAGTCGGGGAGCTGTTTTTT.